The 30 T cell receptor beta chains presented below share a single source sample, sequenced in a study of blood T cells in healthy people across ages. Primers used in a second PCR of roughly 7 to 12 cycles were a sample-barcoded 5' primer and a J-beta primer mix. In TCRdb, the 5' RACE reads were re-called with MiXCR into one record per CDR3 protein. The sample includes some 890,000 distinct CDR3 sequences, roughly 28% of them seen just once. These records were also assigned to another study, of T cells of mothers and their children.

The sequencing sample was made of blood. These TCRs come from a woman aged 40 to 49 in good health.

The chain uses TRBV11-1 and TRBJ2-3; TRBD2 aligns across 8 bases. The V and J ends lost 4 bases and 3 bases, in that order; junction bases with no gene match: 6. Germline assignment: CDR1 SGHAT and CDR2 FQDESV (reference sequence). There are 15 residues in the CDR3. The CDR3 region is CASSSPPGGTDTQYF. CDR3 in DNA: TGTGCCAGCAGCTCACCCCCGGGGGGGACAGATACGCAGTATTTT.

A word on this clonotype: The junction differs from germline at one of its ends, possibly a read error. This chain joins TRBV7-2 and TRBJ1-4, with D perhaps TRBD1 (5 bases). The germline gives CDR1 SGHTA, CDR2 FQGNSA. This CDR3 is built from 15 residues. The CDR3 DNA reads as TGTGCCAGCAGCGCTAGCCGGGGGTTTAATGAAAAACCGTTTTTT. Encoded protein: CASSASRGFNEKPFF.

This CDR3 is CASSLDGRGANVLTF. In DNA, the CDR3 is TGCGCCAGCAGCTTGGACGGACGTGGGGCCAACGTCCTGACTTTC. The rearrangement uses TRBV5-1 and TRBJ2-6; no clear D gene. The germline V gene has CDR1 SGHRS and CDR2 YFSETQ. The CDR3 is made up of 15 amino acids. The V gene lost 0 bases and the J gene lost 3 bases, with 7 bases spanning the gap.

V usage is TRBV7-2 and J usage is TRBJ1-3; no definite D call. The CDR3 runs 11 residues. Germline V gene sequence: CDR1 SGHTA, CDR2 FQGNSA. V lost 5 bases and J lost 8, with 7 bases in between. This chain's CDR3 is CASSQADTIYF. The CDR3 nucleotides are TGTGCCAGCAGCCAGGCCGACACCATATATTTT.

The J gene is TRBJ1-5, the V gene TRBV27; D remains ambiguous. In germline, CDR1 is MNHEY, CDR2 SMNVEV (reference sequence). The V end was cut by 2 bases, the J end by 3 bases, with 8 bases between. The CDR3 runs 14 residues. The CDR3 reads CASSLVGYNQPQHF. CDR3 nucleotides: TGTGCCAGCAGTTTAGTAGGTTACAATCAGCCCCAGCATTTT.

CDR3 protein: CASSPRGAASHNEQFF. CDR3 nucleotides: TGCGCCAGCAGCCCCCGAGGCGCGGCGTCCCACAATGAGCAGTTCTTC. The chain carries TRBV5-1 and TRBJ2-1, with unresolved D. V was pared by 4 bases and J by 5 bases, with 19 bases between. Per the germline V gene, CDR1 is SGHRS and CDR2 is YFSETQ. The CDR3 spans 16 residues.

This clonotype showed up many times. V and J are TRBV20-1 and TRBJ2-1; 9 bases are shared with TRBD2. The V and J ends lost 4 bases and 4 bases, in that order; junction bases with no gene match: 5. Per germline, CDR1 DFQATT and CDR2 SNEGSKA (reference sequence). The CDR3 is 14 amino acids. Here the CDR3 reads CSAKAGGIYNEQFF. The CDR3 DNA reads TGCAGTGCTAAAGCGGGGGGCATATACAATGAGCAGTTCTTC.

This sequence joins TRBV29-1 and TRBJ2-1; the D call may be TRBD1 or TRBD2 (7 bases each). Germline assignment: CDR1 SQVTM and CDR2 ANQGSEA. This CDR3 is 13 amino acids long. The V end lost 7 bases, the J end lost 3 bases, and 13 bases lay between the germline ends. The CDR3: CSGQGDYYNEQFF. The CDR3 nucleotides read TGCAGCGGGCAGGGGGACTACTACAATGAGCAGTTCTTC.

On this clonotype itself: Given a much more abundant clone one base away, this may be a read error. The rearrangement links TRBV20-1 to TRBJ2-1; 8 bases agree with TRBD2. The CDR3 has 17 residues. Looked up from germline, CDR1 is DFQATT and CDR2 is SNEGSKA (reference sequence). The CDR3 spells CSAPPSGRGVSYNGQFF. CDR3 in DNA: TGCAGTGCCCCTCCCTCGGGGCGGGGGGTCTCCTACAATGGGCAGTTCTTC.

Only a few counts were recorded for this clonotype. The CDR3 is CAWTGGPGQPQHF. The CDR3 DNA sequence: TGTGCCTGGACAGGGGGCCCGGGGCAGCCCCAGCATTTT. The V gene is TRBV30, the J gene TRBJ1-5, with 8 bases aligning to TRBD1. Germline CDR1 reads GTSNPN; CDR2 reads SVGIG (reference sequence). This CDR3 region has 13 residues. Trimming removed 4 bases from V and 7 bases from J; junction bases left unmatched: 6. Supplemented by reference TRBV30 and TRBJ1-5, the full variable domain reads SQTIHQWPATLVQPVGSPLSLECTVEGTSNPNLYWYRQAAGRGLQLLFYSVGIGQISSEVPQNLSASRPQDRQFILSSKKLLLSDSGFYLCAWTGGPGQPQHFGDGTRLSIL.

This clonotype was seen a few times. The J gene is TRBJ1-1, the V gene TRBV5-5; D is uncertain. CDR3 length: 15 residues. Trimming cost V 3 bases and J 4 bases, with 16 bases left between them. Germline CDR1 is SGHKS and CDR2 is YYEKEE (reference sequence). DNA for the CDR3: TGTGCCAGCAGCTCAGGACGGGTATGGGGCACTGAAGCTTTCTTT. Translation gives CASSSGRVWGTEAFF.

The rearrangement joins TRBV7-2 to TRBJ2-1; 11 nucleotides align to TRBD2. With V trimmed by 5 bases and J by 5 bases, 8 bases remained unmatched. The germline V gene has CDR1 SGHTA and CDR2 FQGNSA. CDR3 length: 16 residues. The CDR3 region has the DNA TGTGCCAGCAGCGGTACGGAACTAGCGGGGGACAATGAGCAGTTCTTC. Its protein product is CASSGTELAGDNEQFF.

This clonotype was recorded many times. The CDR3 nucleotides read TGTGCCACCAGCGCCCGGGAGACCCAGTACTTC. This codes for CATSARETQYF. The rearrangement links TRBV15 to TRBJ2-5; D is ambiguous. Germline CDR1 LNHNV, CDR2 YYDKDF (reference sequence). The CDR3 covers 11 residues. V dropped 5 bases and J dropped 5 bases, with 6 bases sitting between them.

The table lists this clonotype with a few counts. Since a much larger clone is just one base distant, this may be a read error. The rearrangement uses TRBV27 and TRBJ2-5; D is perhaps TRBD2 (6 bases). Trimming stripped 5 bases from V and 7 bases from J, with 8 bases between. CDR3 length equals 11 residues. Germline CDR1 MNHEY, CDR2 SMNVEV (reference sequence). CDR3 in DNA: TGTGCCAGCAGTAAGGGAGGGACCCAGTACTTC. This sequence encodes CASSKGGTQYF.

About this clonotype: Possible read error: a much larger clone is one base away. The V call is TRBV7-9, the J call TRBJ2-5, with 8 nucleotides matching TRBD2. The closer fit of TRBJ2-1 to the DNA end suggests the J call may be wrong. Germline assignment: CDR1 SEHNR and CDR2 FQNEAQ (reference sequence). The CDR3 runs 16 residues. CDR3 amino acids: CASSLATSAYQETQFF. The CDR3 nucleotides are TGTGCCAGCAGCTTAGCGACTAGCGCCTACCAAGAGACCCAGTTCTTC.

This clonotype was seen a handful of times. The CDR3 spells CASSLRLEFGELFF. CDR3 DNA: TGTGCCAGCAGTTTAAGGTTGGAATTCGGGGAGCTGTTTTTT. This sequence joins TRBV27 and TRBJ2-2, with D uncertain. This CDR3 spans 14 amino acids. V was shortened by 2 bases and J by 7 bases, with 11 bases between the two germline ends. Per germline, CDR1 MNHEY and CDR2 SMNVEV (reference sequence).

This chain joins TRBV11-2 and TRBJ2-2; 11 bases agree with TRBD1. Germline V gene data show CDR1 as SGHAT and CDR2 as FQNNGV. The CDR3 is 15 residues long. The junction had 5 bases not matched to a gene; V was cut back by 5 bases and J by 6 bases. CDR3 amino acids: CASSLDRGHSGELFF. The CDR3 DNA reads as TGTGCCAGCAGCCTGGACAGGGGGCATTCCGGGGAGCTGTTTTTT.

This clonotype came up many times. The gene calls are TRBV7-8 and TRBJ2-7; TRBD1 aligns across 8 bases. The CDR3 has 16 residues. Germline V gene data show CDR1 as SGHVS and CDR2 as FQNEAQ. V dropped 2 bases and J dropped 0; count of bases not matched to a gene: 6. The chain's CDR3 is CASSLPRGQGSYEQYF. DNA for the CDR3: TGTGCCAGCAGCTTACCCCGAGGACAGGGCTCCTACGAGCAGTACTTC.

In this sample, this clonotype turned up many times. The chain joins TRBV12-3 or TRBV12-4 to TRBJ2-7; D may match TRBD1 or TRBD2 (7 bases each). This CDR3 contains 15 residues. The V end was cut by 5 bases, the J end by 0 bases, with 14 bases between. The CDR3 coding sequence is TGTGCCAGCAGTCCCGGGGAGGGGGCCTCCTACGAGCAGTACTTC. Amino acid sequence: CASSPGEGASYEQYF.

This chain joins TRBV12-3 or TRBV12-4 and TRBJ1-6, with D uncertain. The V gene lost 2 bases and the J gene lost 8 bases, with 7 bases spanning the gap. The CDR3 is 13 residues long. The CDR3 DNA reads as TGTGCCAGCAGTTTAAGACCCGATTCACCCCTCCACTTT. Translating it yields CASSLRPDSPLHF.

Ten or more counts support this clonotype. The CDR3 region has the DNA TGCAGCGTTGAAGGGACTAGCGGGGGACCAACAGATACGCAGTATTTT. Its protein product is CSVEGTSGGPTDTQYF. This chain links TRBV29-1 with TRBJ2-3; 13 nucleotides match TRBD2. The CDR3 length is 16 residues. Germline V CDR1 and CDR2: SQVTM, ANQGSEA. V was pared by 1 base and J by 3 bases, with 4 bases of the junction left unmatched.

This clonotype occurred a few times. V usage is TRBV7-9 and J usage is TRBJ2-1, with D hard to call. The V end was cut by 2 bases, the J end by 0 bases, with 14 bases between. The CDR3 runs to 17 residues. Per the germline V gene, CDR1 is SEHNR and CDR2 is FQNEAQ (reference sequence). The CDR3 sequence: CASSLLPNPSSYNEQFF. Written as DNA, the CDR3 is TGTGCCAGCAGCTTATTACCGAACCCGAGCTCCTACAATGAGCAGTTCTTC.

There are many counts of this clonotype. This rearrangement joins TRBV7-8 to TRBJ2-7; D gene ambiguous. Germline CDR1 SGHVS, CDR2 FQNEAQ. The CDR3 has 13 residues. The V end lost 2 bases, the J end lost 3 bases, and 8 bases lay between the germline ends. The CDR3 DNA reads TGTGCCAGCAGCTTACCCGACTTCTACGAGCAGTACTTC. Translated: CASSLPDFYEQYF.

The V and J genes are TRBV5-1 and TRBJ1-4; possibly TRBD1 for D (5 bases). V lost 1 base and J 5 bases, leaving 9 bases between the germline ends. CDR3 size: 14 residues. The germline V gene encodes CDR1 SGHRS and CDR2 YFSETQ. Here the CDR3 reads CASSLSGHNEKLFF. The DNA for the CDR3 is TGCGCCAGCAGCTTGTCAGGGCACAATGAAAAACTGTTTTTT. Together with reference TRBV5-1 and TRBJ1-4, the CDR3 gives the full variable domain: KAGVTQTPRYLIKTRGQQVTLSCSPISGHRSVSWYQQTPGQGLQFLFEYFSETQRNKGNFPGRFSGRQFSNSRSEMNVSTLELGDSALYLCASSLSGHNEKLFFGSGTQLSVL.

V and J are TRBV2 and TRBJ1-1; D is undetermined. The CDR3 totals 17 residues. The germline V gene has CDR1 SNHLY and CDR2 FYNNEI. V was trimmed by 0 bases and J by 2 bases, leaving 16 bases between them. CDR3 nucleotide sequence: TGTGCCAGCAGTGAAGCGCTTACGGTCAGAATTAACACTGAAGCTTTCTTT. Amino acid sequence: CASSEALTVRINTEAFF.

The rearrangement joins TRBV9 to TRBJ1-6; D gene uncertain. The CDR3 runs 17 residues. With 0 bases removed from V and 0 bases from J, the gap between germline ends came to 10 bases. Germline V gene sequence: CDR1 SGDLS, CDR2 YYNGEE. CDR3: CASSVGSGNSYNSPLHF. The CDR3 region has the DNA TGTGCCAGCAGCGTAGGGTCCGGGAACTCCTATAATTCACCCCTCCACTTT.

This clonotype was recorded at least ten times. As DNA, the CDR3 is TGTGCCAGCAGTTTAGGGGGGGGCGGCGGCGAGCAGTACTTC. Encoded protein: CASSLGGGGGEQYF. This chain uses TRBV27 with TRBJ2-7; a possible D gene is TRBD2 (7 bases). Germline assignment: CDR1 MNHEY and CDR2 SMNVEV (reference sequence). Deletions cut 2 bases from V and 6 bases from J, with 14 bases between. The CDR3 spans 14 residues.

This clonotype appeared a single time. The junction departs from germline at one end; a sequencing error may be responsible. This chain connects TRBV3-1 to TRBJ1-2; 9 bases are a match to TRBD1. The CDR3 covers 14 residues. Germline loops: CDR1 LGHDT, CDR2 YNNKEL (reference sequence). CDR3 in amino acids: CASSGTGSNYDYTF. CDR3 DNA: TGTGCCAGCAGTGGGACAGGGAGTAACTATGACTACACCTTC.

The V call is TRBV28, the J call TRBJ2-5; 9 bases match TRBD1. The CDR3 covers 17 residues. CDR1 and CDR2 (germline): MDHEN, SYDVKM. V dropped 4 bases and J dropped 8; count of bases not matched to a gene: 17. The CDR3 spells CASSSQAGQGIFRTQYF. CDR3 coding DNA: TGTGCCAGCAGTTCCCAAGCGGGACAGGGTATATTCAGAACCCAGTACTTC.

Only a few counts were recorded for this clonotype. The chain recombines TRBV27 with TRBJ2-1; possible D gene TRBD1, 5 bases. The CDR3 sequence is 12 residues long. The germline CDR1 and CDR2 sequences are MNHEY and SMNVEV (reference sequence). Deletions cut 4 bases from V and 14 bases from J, with 15 bases between. The CDR3, as DNA: TGTGCCAGCAGTTCCCCCCAGGGTAGTAAGTTCTTC. Its protein is CASSSPQGSKFF.